These 27 T cell receptor beta chains were sequenced from one sample in a study of cytomegalovirus exposure and HLA in healthy donors. Researchers ran the PCR with 60 Vbeta and 13 Jbeta primers. The method was immunoSEQ multiplex PCR; TCRdb's version includes in-frame clones alone and lacks a portion of them. The sample holds about 170,000 clones, about four fifths seen once. Material for sequencing was PBMCs. The receptors originated from a male donor in good health and CMV-seronegative.

Only a few counts were recorded for this clone. The J gene is TRBJ2-2, the V gene TRBV11-3, with a possible D match to TRBD1 (6 bases). The CDR3 extends over 15 amino acids. CDR1 and CDR2 (germline): SGHNT, YENEEA. V lost 4 bases to trimming and J lost 6 bases, with 15 bases between them. The CDR3 reads CASSSRVRGPGELFF. DNA for the CDR3: TGTGCCAGCAGCTCCCGAGTCAGGGGCCCCGGGGAGCTGTTTTTT.

The chain uses TRBV6-6 and TRBJ1-2; TRBD1 agrees at 7 bases. Germline assignment: CDR1 MNHNY and CDR2 SVGAGI (reference sequence). The CDR3 has 13 residues. The V gene end was trimmed by 6 bases and the J gene end by 4 bases; junction bases not matched to a gene: 5. This CDR3 reads CASRAGGPYGYTF. CDR3 nucleotides: TGTGCCAGCAGGGCAGGGGGTCCCTATGGCTACACCTTC.

The rearrangement joins TRBV29-1 to TRBJ2-7, with D maybe TRBD1 (5 bases). Trimming stripped 3 bases from V and 0 bases from J, with 21 bases between. From germline, CDR1 is SQVTM and CDR2 ANQGSEA. The length of the CDR3 is 17 residues. The CDR3 sequence: CSVEPPAWGQGSYEQYF. DNA of the CDR3: TGCAGCGTTGAGCCGCCTGCCTGGGGTCAGGGCTCCTACGAGCAGTACTTC.

V and J are TRBV6-4 and TRBJ1-5; tentative D call: TRBD1 (5 bases). This CDR3 is 14 amino acids long. Germline CDR1 reads MRHNA; CDR2 reads SNTAGT. Trimming cost V 5 bases and J 2 bases, with 10 bases left between them. CDR3 in amino acids: CASSPQGGNQPQHF. The CDR3 DNA sequence: TGTGCCAGCAGTCCGCAGGGTGGCAATCAGCCCCAGCATTTT.

This clone occurred once. The chain joins TRBV7-7 to TRBJ2-3, with unresolved D. V was cut by 3 bases and J by 2 bases, with 9 bases left in between. The CDR3 consists of 14 residues. Germline assignment: CDR1 SSHAT and CDR2 FNYEAQ (reference sequence). This CDR3 is CASSLTPATDTQYF. In nucleotides, the CDR3 is TGTGCCAGCAGCTTGACTCCGGCCACAGATACGCAGTATTTT.

This rearrangement joins TRBV10-3 to TRBJ2-1; the match to TRBD2 covers 10 bases. The V and J ends lost 8 bases and 8 bases, in that order; junction bases with no gene match: 12. The length of the CDR3 is 15 residues. Germline V lookup: CDR1 ENHRY, CDR2 SYGVKD. CDR3 nucleotide sequence: TGTGCCATCGGACTAGCGGAATCGAGCGGCTATGAGCAGTTCTTC. Protein product: CAIGLAESSGYEQFF.

By share of the sample, this clone is medium-sized (0.01 to 0.1%). The chain is built from TRBV7-9 and TRBJ2-7, with 7 bases matching TRBD1. Germline assignment: CDR1 SEHNR and CDR2 FQNEAQ (reference sequence). The CDR3 extends over 13 amino acids. After removal of 5 bases from V and 2 bases from J, the junction contained 3 bases not matched to a gene. The CDR3, as DNA: TGTGCCAGCAGCCAGGGGGTTACCTACGAGCAGTACTTC. Protein: CASSQGVTYEQYF.

V and J are TRBV7-6 and TRBJ2-1; 9 nucleotides match TRBD2. The trim removed 8 bases at V and 7 bases at J, leaving 9 bases unmatched. The CDR3 totals 14 residues. The germline V gene encodes CDR1 SGHVS and CDR2 FNYEAQ. This chain's CDR3 is CASLGGGGTNEQFF. CDR3 sequence (DNA): TGTGCCAGCTTGGGCGGGGGGGGAACAAATGAGCAGTTCTTC.

This chain connects TRBV25-1 to TRBJ1-1; D perhaps matches TRBD1 (5 bases). V was trimmed by 8 bases and J by 2 bases, leaving 12 bases between them. Germline CDR1 is MGHDK and CDR2 is SYGVNS. The CDR3 extends over 13 amino acids. This CDR3 is CASSGGTNTEAFF. In DNA form, the CDR3 reads TGTGCCAGCTCGGGGGGGACCAACACTGAAGCTTTCTTT.

J is TRBJ2-6 and V is TRBV9; D is unresolved. This CDR3 contains 14 residues. Trimming pared 2 bases from V and 0 bases from J, leaving 3 bases between. Germline V gives CDR1 SGDLS, CDR2 YYNGEE. CDR3 sequence (DNA): TGTGCCAGCAGCGTTTACTCTGGGGCCAACGTCCTGACTTTC. Translated, it gives CASSVYSGANVLTF.

V is TRBV7-9 and J is TRBJ1-4; no clear D. Trimming cost V 7 bases and J 3 bases, with 12 bases left between them. CDR1 is SEHNR, CDR2 FQNEAQ, per germline (reference sequence). There are 14 residues in the CDR3. CDR3 sequence: CASKSRRSNEKLFF. The DNA of the CDR3 is TGTGCCAGCAAAAGCCGTCGGTCTAATGAAAAACTGTTTTTT.

About this clone itself: Additional DNA sequences in this sample encode the identical CDR3. The CDR3: CASSRQGNTEAFF. The CDR3 DNA sequence: TGTGCCAGCTCACGACAGGGAAACACTGAAGCTTTCTTT. The chain employs TRBV18 and TRBJ1-1; TRBD1 aligns across 7 bases. Germline V gene data show CDR1 as KGHSH and CDR2 as LQKENI. The CDR3 covers 13 residues. V was clipped by 4 bases and J by 2 bases; unmatched bases: 1.

The gene calls are TRBV25-1 and TRBJ2-1; 7 bases are a match to TRBD1. The J segment lost 8 bases and the V segment lost 3 bases, leaving 7 bases of the junction unmatched. Germline V gives CDR1 MGHDK, CDR2 SYGVNS. The CDR3 consists of 14 residues. As DNA, the CDR3 is TGTGCCAGCAGTGACCCGACAGGGAAAGATGAGCAGTTCTTC. This encodes CASSDPTGKDEQFF.

This chain links TRBV7-6 with TRBJ2-7; 8 bases fit TRBD1. The CDR3 spans 21 residues. Trimming at V came to 5 bases and at J to 3 bases, leaving 27 bases not matched to a gene. Germline CDR1 is SGHVS and CDR2 is FNYEAQ. The CDR3 DNA reads as TGTGCCAGCAGCCCACGCCCCGGGACAGGAGGGGACTGGGGCGAGAGCTACGAGCAGTACTTC. It specifies CASSPRPGTGGDWGESYEQYF.

V usage is TRBV2 and J usage is TRBJ2-2; the match to TRBD2 covers 7 bases. From germline, CDR1 is SNHLY and CDR2 FYNNEI. The trim removed 6 bases at V and 0 bases at J, leaving 10 bases unmatched. CDR3 size: 17 residues. CDR3 nucleotides: TGTGCCAGCAGCCCCGGGACTATGAAGCCGAACACCGGGGAGCTGTTTTTT. Its protein product is CASSPGTMKPNTGELFF.

The V call is TRBV19, the J call TRBJ1-3; TRBD1 might be the D (6 bases). Germline loops: CDR1 LNHDA, CDR2 SQIVND (reference sequence). CDR3 length: 15 residues. V lost 6 bases and J 0 bases, leaving 12 bases between the germline ends. CDR3 nucleotides: TGTGCCAGTAGCACCGGGACACTCTCTGGAAACACCATATATTTT. This translates into CASSTGTLSGNTIYF.

The chain recombines TRBV6-4 with TRBJ1-6, with a possible D match to TRBD1 (6 bases). The CDR3 is 15 residues long. The germline CDR1 and CDR2 sequences are MRHNA and SNTAGT. The V end lost 5 bases, the J end lost 6 bases, and 14 bases lay between the germline ends. The CDR3 DNA follows: TGTGCCAGCAGTAGGACAGCCGGTGGTAATTCACCCCTCCACTTT. Protein product: CASSRTAGGNSPLHF.

This chain connects TRBV11-2 to TRBJ1-1; D remains ambiguous. The CDR3 extends over 15 amino acids. V gave up 2 bases and J gave up 2 bases, with 12 bases separating them. The germline V gene encodes CDR1 SGHAT and CDR2 FQNNGV. The CDR3 nucleotides read TGTGCCAGCAGCTTATGGCACAGCTTCAACACTGAAGCTTTCTTT. Translated: CASSLWHSFNTEAFF.

The chain recombines TRBV7-2 with TRBJ1-1; 12 nucleotides align to TRBD1. This CDR3 is 15 amino acids long. Unmatched junction bases numbered 11, after V lost 4 bases and J lost 11 bases. Germline V gives CDR1 SGHTA, CDR2 FQGNSA. In DNA form, the CDR3 reads TGTGCCAGCAGCTCCGCTGGCCGGGACAGGGGGCTCGCTTTCTTT. It encodes CASSSAGRDRGLAFF. The full variable domain, rest sourced from reference TRBV7-2 and TRBJ1-1, is GAGVSQSPSNKVTEKGKDVELRCDPISGHTALYWYRQSLGQGLEFLIYFQGNSAPDKSGLPSDRFSAERTGGSVSTLTIQRTQQEDSAVYLCASSSAGRDRGLAFFGQGTRLTVV.

This clone appeared a single time. V and J are TRBV10-1 and TRBJ2-7; TRBD2 might be the D (7 bases). The CDR3 is 14 residues long. Trimming cost V 2 bases and J 3 bases, with 11 bases left between them. In germline, CDR1 is WNHNN, CDR2 SYGVQD (reference sequence). The CDR3 reads CASSEGGGGYEQYF. The CDR3 nucleotides are TGCGCCAGCAGTGAGGGGGGGGGCGGCTACGAGCAGTACTTC.

The gene calls are TRBV7-9 and TRBJ1-1; 8 bases align to TRBD1. With 6 bases clipped from V and 6 bases from J, the junction kept 9 bases outside the gene matches. Germline V CDR1 and CDR2: SEHNR, FQNEAQ (reference sequence). The CDR3 extends over 14 amino acids. The CDR3 nucleotides are TGTGCCAGCAGGCGGACAGGGAGTGGGGCTGAAGCTTTCTTT. Encoded protein: CASRRTGSGAEAFF.

This rearrangement joins TRBV5-6 to TRBJ2-5; 8 nucleotides line up with TRBD2. The junction had 12 bases not matched to a gene; V was cut back by 3 bases and J by 2 bases. Germline CDR1 SGHDT, CDR2 YYEEEE. The CDR3 loop spans 17 amino acids. CDR3 nucleotide sequence: TGTGCCAGCAGCTACCGGGCGTTAGCGGGATTACAAGAGACCCAGTACTTC. This translates into CASSYRALAGLQETQYF.

This sequence joins TRBV5-4 and TRBJ2-3; 7 nucleotides align to TRBD2. The CDR3 is made up of 14 amino acids. The V gene's germline CDR1 is SGHNT and CDR2 YYREEE (reference sequence). V lost 3 bases to trimming and J lost 4 bases; unmatched junction nucleotides: 5. The DNA of the CDR3 is TGTGCCAGCAGCTCGGCGGGGAGGGCAGATACGCAGTATTTT. Amino acids: CASSSAGRADTQYF.

The CDR3 DNA follows: TGTGCCAGCAGCACTAGCGGGGGGCAGGGGGAGACCCAGTACTTC. Protein sequence: CASSTSGGQGETQYF. V gene TRBV2 combines with J gene TRBJ2-5; 12 nucleotides agree with TRBD2. CDR1 and CDR2 from the germline V gene are SNHLY and FYNNEI. The length of the CDR3 is 15 residues. After removal of 6 bases from V and 5 bases from J, the junction contained 7 bases not matched to a gene.

This chain connects TRBV7-9 to TRBJ2-7; 12 bases line up with TRBD1. Germline-derived CDR1 and CDR2 are SEHNR and FQNEAQ (reference sequence). The V gene end was trimmed by 5 bases and the J gene end by 5 bases; junction bases not matched to a gene: 7. This CDR3 region has 15 residues. DNA of the CDR3: TGTGCCAGCAGCCCTGGGGACAGGGGGCTTGACGAGCAGTACTTC. Its protein is CASSPGDRGLDEQYF. The variable domain in full, with the rest retrieved from reference TRBV7-9 and TRBJ2-7, is DTGVSQNPRHKITKRGQNVTFRCDPISEHNRLYWYRQTLGQGPEFLTYFQNEAQLEKSRLLSDRFSAERPKGSFSTLEIQRTEQGDSAMYLCASSPGDRGLDEQYFGPGTRLTVT.

The table lists this clone with a count of one. The chain employs TRBV27 and TRBJ2-6, with D unresolved. V lost 5 bases and J 0 bases, leaving 23 bases between the germline ends. CDR1 MNHEY and CDR2 SMNVEV come from the germline V gene (reference sequence). The length of the CDR3 is 20 residues. CDR3 in amino acids: CASSRESRQVTSSGANVLTF. For the CDR3, the DNA is TGTGCCAGCAGTCGTGAAAGCCGGCAGGTGACAAGCTCTGGGGCCAACGTCCTGACTTTC.

This clone occurred once. V is TRBV19 and J is TRBJ2-7; TRBD1 aligns across 7 bases. Germline V CDR1 and CDR2: LNHDA, SQIVND (reference sequence). The CDR3 contains 15 residues. V gave up 3 bases and J gave up 6 bases; unmatched junction bases: 11. The CDR3 sequence: CASSMGDRVQAEQYF. CDR3 DNA: TGTGCCAGTAGTATGGGAGACAGGGTTCAGGCCGAGCAGTACTTC.